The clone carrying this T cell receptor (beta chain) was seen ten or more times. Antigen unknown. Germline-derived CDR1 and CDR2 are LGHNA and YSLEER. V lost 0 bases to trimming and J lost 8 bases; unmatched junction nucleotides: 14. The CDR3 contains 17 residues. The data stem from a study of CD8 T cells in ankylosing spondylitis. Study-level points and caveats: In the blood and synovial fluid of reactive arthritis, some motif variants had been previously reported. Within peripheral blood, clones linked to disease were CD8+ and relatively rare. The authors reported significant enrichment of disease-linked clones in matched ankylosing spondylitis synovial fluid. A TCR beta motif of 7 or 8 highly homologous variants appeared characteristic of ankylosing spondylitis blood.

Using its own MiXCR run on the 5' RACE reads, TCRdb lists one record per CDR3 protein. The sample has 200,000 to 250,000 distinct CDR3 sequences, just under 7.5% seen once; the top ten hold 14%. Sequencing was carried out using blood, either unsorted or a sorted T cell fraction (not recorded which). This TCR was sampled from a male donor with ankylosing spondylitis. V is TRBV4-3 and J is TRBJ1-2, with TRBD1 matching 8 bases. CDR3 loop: CASSQELGAGGVRGYTF. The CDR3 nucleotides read TGCGCCAGCAGCCAAGAACTCGGGGCAGGGGGCGTCAGGGGCTACACCTTC.